This T cell receptor beta chain was recovered during a study of blood T cells in healthy people across ages (dated by TCRdb to between 2015 and 2016). Study-wide context: In model experiments, roughly one uniquely barcoded TCR beta cDNA molecule per two T cells was captured by template switching. The study measured age-related changes in TCR beta repertoire diversity using deep sequencing normalized with unique cDNA molecular identifiers. Two additional independent replicas of 1 million unique cDNA reads from the same blood draw were analyzed for two donors (one aged 18 to 29 and one aged 80 or older). To avoid experimental bias, donors of different ages were spread randomly across the sequencing lanes. Four age groups were formed from the donors: young (average roughly 15 years), middle-aged (more than 35), aged (about 62) and long-lived (about 75). Here is what the overall study found, with its caveats: Bulk unsorted PBMC profiling prevented conclusive comparison of naive and antigen-experienced compartments. Total diversity estimates from one million sequenced T cells were considered lower bounds and underestimates. The long-lived group showed more naive CD4+ T cells, fewer expanded clones and increased TCR diversity than the aged group, suggesting age selection. Observed TCR beta diversity per million T cells fell roughly linearly with age, and a significant reduction was already apparent by age around 40. Donor CMV infection status was unknown, potentially confounding age-related changes in expanded clonotypes. A strong correlation was found between observed TCR beta diversity and the percentage of naive T cells measured by flow cytometry.

The roughly 39 donors, aged about 6 to 95 years, were systemically healthy Caucasian individuals from Russia. About 10 milliliters of peripheral blood were collected from each donor into EDTA-treated Vacutainer tubes. Ficoll-Paque density-gradient centrifugation was used to isolate PBMCs, with at least 6.5 million per sample. Trizol reagent was used to extract total RNA from PBMCs, with at least 5 micrograms per sample. The percentages of naive CD45RAhigh/CD27high T cells were determined by flow cytometry on a PBMC aliquot from every donor. In the germline V gene, CDR1 corresponds to LGHNA and CDR2 to YNFKEQ. Taken from cysteine to phenylalanine, the CDR3 has 15 residues. The retained sequence is limited to the CDR3, 45 bases, with the frame set at the first base. V is cut by 4 bases and J by 0 bases, and the space between the germline ends is 13 bases. The method was 5' RACE. Sequenced using an Illumina HiSeq 2500. A second PCR of 7 to 11 cycles was performed with a sample-barcoded 5' primer and a J-beta primer mix. A template-switch 5' adaptor carrying 12 random nucleotides introduced a unique molecular identifier onto each TCR beta cDNA molecule. Each sample yielded at least 2.5 million CDR3-containing paired-end reads. First-strand cDNA was synthesized from all RNA with the Mint cDNA synthesis kit, primed by a TRBC-specific oligonucleotide. After uracil-DNA glycosylase treatment, a first 18-cycle PCR used universal primers M1SS and BC2_uni_R on all cDNA. Per the authors' processing: Each sample was normalized by randomly selecting 1 million high-quality reads, each carrying a distinct molecular identifier. Reads sharing molecular identifiers were discarded rather than binned into consensus sequences. MiTCR, with a Q25 quality threshold and the strictest error-elimination algorithm, was used for CDR3 identification, clonotype clustering and error correction. A nonparametric unseen species model using Euler transformation provided a lower-bound estimate of total TCR beta diversity. Through fastp at Q25 and MiXCR, TCRdb rebuilt clones from the public reads, retaining in-frame beta chains. Under each unique CDR3 protein, matching rows form one entry showing the most common genes and DNA. The V and J calls follow TCRdb's processing rather than the paper's. For this sample the table gives roughly 1,500,000 distinct CDR3 sequences, of which roughly 32% were detected only once. Approximately 10% of the sample goes to the ten largest clones.

Turning to this clonotype: Its antigen specificity is not known. Per-nucleotide qualities are absent, and no much larger clonotype sits a single base away.

The material sequenced was blood. Recombination joined TRBV4-2 with TRBJ2-7, with a tentative D gene TRBD2 over 6 matching bases. This TCR was recovered from a woman aged 25 to 45 in good health. In nucleotide form, the sequence is TGTGCCAGCAGCCCGGAGGCGGGGCTCTCCTACGAGCAGTACTTC. It is translated as CASSPEAGLSYEQYF.